Each of the 26 T cell receptor beta chains below was sequenced from the same sample in a study of long-term antiretroviral therapy in people with HIV. The immunoSEQ assay was v3.0, run at survey level. Only in-frame clones appear in the TCRdb table, and some are missing; sequencing was by immunoSEQ multiplex PCR. The table includes tens of thousands of clones, almost 97% detected once. This specimen was unsorted PBMCs, taken 6.9 years after starting antiretroviral therapy. The receptors were gathered from a man aged 30-40 years with HIV.

J is TRBJ1-1 and V is TRBV4-3, with 9 bases fitting TRBD1. The CDR3 covers 16 residues. V dropped 0 bases and J dropped 6; count of bases not matched to a gene: 8. The germline V gene has CDR1 LGHNA and CDR2 YSLEER. CDR3 amino acids: CASSQDWDREIAEAFF. The CDR3 coding sequence is TGCGCCAGCAGCCAAGATTGGGACAGGGAGATTGCTGAAGCTTTCTTT.

The V and J genes are TRBV7-2 and TRBJ2-3; tentative D call: TRBD2 (5 bases). Germline loops: CDR1 SGHTA, CDR2 FQGNSA. The CDR3 is 13 amino acids. V dropped 5 bases and J dropped 2 bases, with 8 bases sitting between them. The CDR3 protein is CASSQRSTDTQYF. The CDR3 DNA is TGTGCCAGCAGCCAGCGGTCCACAGATACGCAGTATTTT.

The chain links TRBV13 to TRBJ2-7; weak D call: TRBD2 (6 bases). In germline, CDR1 is PRHDT, CDR2 FYEKMQ (reference sequence). The CDR3 runs 16 residues. V shed 0 bases and J shed 2 bases, with 14 bases lying between them. The CDR3 sequence: CASSLGPGLTTYEQYF. The CDR3 nucleotides are TGTGCCAGCAGCTTAGGACCGGGACTGACCACCTACGAGCAGTACTTC.

The genes are TRBV28 and TRBJ2-7; D possibly uses TRBD1 or TRBD2 (5 bases each). V lost 8 bases and J lost 3, with 11 bases in between. This CDR3 contains 12 residues. The germline gives CDR1 MDHEN, CDR2 SYDVKM. CDR3 region: CASGTALYEQYF. CDR3 nucleotides: TGTGCCAGCGGGACGGCCCTCTACGAGCAGTACTTC.

This sequence joins TRBV25-1 and TRBJ1-3, with TRBD1 as a possible D gene (5 bases). The germline V gene has CDR1 MGHDK and CDR2 SYGVNS. The CDR3 is 12 amino acids. The germline V and J ends were trimmed by 10 bases and 8 bases, with 15 bases remaining between them. The CDR3 bases are TGTGCCATCAAGAGGGGTACGGACACCATATATTTT. Amino acids: CAIKRGTDTIYF.

This CDR3 is CASSLGGIQGGSTEAFF. CDR3 coding DNA: TGTGCCAGCAGCTTAGGGGGAATCCAGGGTGGGAGTACTGAAGCTTTCTTT. The chain combines TRBV11-2 with TRBJ1-1; the D gene is possibly TRBD1 (5 bases). The CDR3 sequence is 17 residues long. V lost 1 base to trimming and J lost 5 bases, with 20 bases between them. Per germline, CDR1 SGHAT and CDR2 FQNNGV.

The CDR3 DNA follows: TGTGCCAGCAGCTTAGGAGGACTCTCCAATGAGCAGTTCTTC. It encodes CASSLGGLSNEQFF. This rearrangement joins TRBV7-9 to TRBJ2-1, with a weak D call TRBD2 (5 bases). Trimming removed 1 base at V and 6 bases at J, with 10 bases between. The CDR3 has 14 amino acids. Germline CDR1 and CDR2: SEHNR and FQNEAQ (reference sequence).

This chain connects TRBV6-6 to TRBJ2-2; tentative D call: TRBD2 (5 bases). Trimming stripped 7 bases from V and 1 base from J, with 10 bases between. This CDR3 has 14 amino acids. Germline values: CDR1 MNHNY, CDR2 SVGAGI (reference sequence). DNA for the CDR3: TGTGCCAGCATTGGCCGGGAGAACACCGGGGAGCTGTTTTTT. Protein sequence: CASIGRENTGELFF.

This clone was detected only once. V gene TRBV2 combines with J gene TRBJ1-4; 8 positions agree with TRBD1. The germline V gene has CDR1 SNHLY and CDR2 FYNNEI. V was pared by 7 bases and J by 5 bases, with 18 bases of the junction left unmatched. This CDR3 has 18 amino acids. The CDR3 here is CASTGWVSGGGPNEKLFF. The CDR3 region has the DNA TGTGCCAGCACCGGGTGGGTTTCAGGGGGCGGACCCAATGAAAAACTGTTTTTT.

This clone has a single count. The chain uses TRBV4-3 and TRBJ1-2; D not resolved. This CDR3 comprises 13 residues. Germline CDR1 and CDR2: LGHNA and YSLEER. V was pared by 2 bases and J by 4 bases, with 8 bases between. CDR3 nucleotides: TGCGCCAGCAGCCAACTCGGGAGCTATGGCTACACCTTC. Translated: CASSQLGSYGYTF.

This clone was seen a single time. The rearrangement links TRBV7-6 to TRBJ1-3; TRBD1 matches 7 bases. This CDR3 spans 22 amino acids. Trimming cost V 3 bases and J 0 bases; bases outside gene matches: 23. Germline assignment: CDR1 SGHVS and CDR2 FNYEAQ. The CDR3 region has the DNA TGTGCCAGCAGCTTTCTCAGAGGGACAGCAGTTCCGACCCGTGGCTCTGGAAACACCATATATTTT. It is translated as CASSFLRGTAVPTRGSGNTIYF.

The J gene is TRBJ1-1, the V gene TRBV11-2; 7 bases are shared with TRBD1. The junction had 7 bases not matched to a gene; V was cut back by 6 bases and J by 0 bases. CDR1 is SGHAT, CDR2 FQNNGV, per germline. The CDR3 is made up of 15 amino acids. The DNA of the CDR3 is TGTGCCAGCAGTCCCCGACAGGGTTTGAACACTGAAGCTTTCTTT. Amino acids: CASSPRQGLNTEAFF.

This clone came up once. The CDR3: CASSFLKGRGDGYTF. DNA for the CDR3: TGTGCCAGCAGCTTTCTGAAAGGGCGAGGTGATGGCTACACCTTC. The genes are TRBV11-2 and TRBJ1-2, with D unclear. V shed 3 bases and J shed 6 bases, with 17 bases lying between them. CDR1 SGHAT and CDR2 FQNNGV come from the germline V gene. This CDR3 is built from 15 residues.

The V call is TRBV25-1, the J call TRBJ1-1; the match to TRBD1 covers 7 bases. J was trimmed by 2 bases and V by 5 bases; bases with no gene match: 14. CDR1 is MGHDK and CDR2 is SYGVNS in the germline V gene. The CDR3 consists of 17 residues. The CDR3 DNA reads TGTGCCAGCAGTATAATACGGGGTGAGGGGGCCAACACTGAAGCTTTCTTT. Its translation is CASSIIRGEGANTEAFF.

The chain is built from TRBV25-1 and TRBJ1-2; 8 bases agree with TRBD1. The CDR3 extends over 13 amino acids. Germline lookup yields CDR1 MGHDK and CDR2 SYGVNS. J was trimmed by 7 bases and V by 7 bases; bases with no gene match: 8. CDR3 amino acids: CASTDRARGGYTF. CDR3 in DNA: TGTGCCAGCACGGACAGGGCTAGGGGTGGCTACACCTTC.

The rearrangement links TRBV10-3 to TRBJ2-7; tentative D call: TRBD2 (5 bases). Trimming took off 1 base at V and 4 bases at J, with 11 bases between the two ends. Germline loops: CDR1 ENHRY, CDR2 SYGVKD. CDR3 length: 14 residues. DNA for the CDR3: TGTGCCATCAGTGAGTACCGTGAGGGATACGAGCAGTACTTC. It specifies CAISEYREGYEQYF.

This rearrangement joins TRBV7-9 to TRBJ2-4; 9 bases agree with TRBD2. Germline CDR1 reads SEHNR; CDR2 reads FQNEAQ (reference sequence). V was pared by 6 bases and J by 4 bases, with 7 bases of the junction left unmatched. This CDR3 is built from 15 residues. The CDR3 nucleotides read TGTGCCAGCAGTATTCCGGGACTAGCAAAAAACATTCAGTACTTC. It is translated as CASSIPGLAKNIQYF.

The chain combines TRBV5-4 with TRBJ1-1; possibly TRBD1 for D (6 bases). The V and J ends lost 4 bases and 0 bases respectively, with 13 bases between them. CDR1 SGHNT and CDR2 YYREEE come from the germline V gene (reference sequence). The CDR3 runs 15 residues. The CDR3 loop is CASSLQQGMNTEAFF. CDR3 nucleotide sequence: TGTGCCAGCAGCCTACAACAGGGAATGAACACTGAAGCTTTCTTT. The complete variable domain, with remaining parts taken from reference TRBV5-4 and TRBJ1-1, reads ETGVTQSPTHLIKTRGQQVTLRCSSQSGHNTVSWYQQALGQGPQFIFQYYREEENGRGNFPPRFSGLQFPNYSSELNVNALELDDSALYLCASSLQQGMNTEAFFGQGTRLTVV.

The rearrangement joins TRBV29-1 to TRBJ1-5; D is perhaps TRBD1 (5 bases). Germline CDR1 is SQVTM and CDR2 is ANQGSEA. The CDR3 totals 15 residues. Trimming shortened V by 4 bases and J by 5 bases, and 18 bases separated the two germline ends. This CDR3 reads CSVAEGPSRYQPQHF. DNA for the CDR3: TGCAGCGTTGCGGAGGGGCCGTCAAGGTATCAGCCCCAGCATTTT.

V and J are TRBV5-8 and TRBJ1-1; D uncertain. The germline V gene encodes CDR1 SGHTS and CDR2 YDEGEE. This CDR3 spans 16 amino acids. V shed 5 bases and J shed 3 bases, with 20 bases lying between them. The CDR3 region has the DNA TGTGCCAGCAGTTGGCCCGGGCCGAGGGCCTACACTGAAGCTTTCTTT. It codes for CASSWPGPRAYTEAFF.

CDR3 sequence (DNA): TGTGCCAGCAGCTTAGATTTCACTAGCGGGGGGACTAGCACAGATACGCAGTATTTT. Translation gives CASSLDFTSGGTSTDTQYF. The J gene is TRBJ2-3, the V gene TRBV11-2, with 12 positions matching TRBD2. Germline CDR1 SGHAT, CDR2 FQNNGV. The V segment lost 0 bases and the J segment 0 bases; nucleotides outside the gene matches: 7. This CDR3 region has 19 residues.

This chain uses TRBV7-8 with TRBJ1-5; D might be TRBD1 (5 bases). Deletions cut 5 bases from V and 6 bases from J, with 11 bases between. Looked up from germline, CDR1 is SGHVS and CDR2 is FQNEAQ. This CDR3 is built from 13 residues. CDR3 nucleotide sequence: TGTGCCAGCAGCGGTGGGGGGAGTCAGCCCCAGCATTTT. It specifies CASSGGGSQPQHF.

A single count supports this clone. V usage is TRBV7-2 and J usage is TRBJ2-6; D remains unclear. Trimming left V 6 bases short and J 3 bases short, with 12 bases between. The CDR3 is made up of 15 amino acids. From germline, CDR1 is SGHTA and CDR2 FQGNSA. CDR3 sequence (DNA): TGTGCCAGCAGTCCACCTTCCGGTGGGGCCAACGTCCTGACTTTC. As protein: CASSPPSGGANVLTF.

The J gene is TRBJ1-2, the V gene TRBV5-1, with D unclear. V gave up 0 bases and J gave up 4 bases, with 13 bases separating them. The CDR3 is 15 residues long. In germline, CDR1 is SGHRS, CDR2 YFSETQ. The CDR3 DNA is TGCGCCAGCAGCTTGGGTCCAGGTCCCGCCTATGGCTACACCTTC. Translation: CASSLGPGPAYGYTF.

This chain joins TRBV7-6 and TRBJ1-4; D gene uncertain. Germline CDR1 and CDR2: SGHVS and FNYEAQ. This CDR3 is built from 14 residues. The V gene lost 5 bases and the J gene lost 11 bases, with 18 bases spanning the gap. CDR3 in amino acids: CASSQVRFAGKLFF. The CDR3 DNA reads as TGTGCCAGCAGCCAGGTGCGCTTCGCTGGGAAACTGTTTTTT.

This chain connects TRBV4-3 to TRBJ1-4, with 8 bases matching TRBD1. Per the germline V gene, CDR1 is LGHNA and CDR2 is YSLEER. With V trimmed by 1 base and J by 5 bases, 12 bases remained unmatched. The CDR3 is made up of 18 amino acids. This CDR3 is CASSQGSGADRVNEKLFF. The CDR3 coding sequence is TGCGCCAGCAGCCAAGGGTCGGGGGCGGACAGGGTGAATGAAAAACTGTTTTTT.